The sequence of this T cell receptor (beta chain) was determined in a study of blood T cells in healthy people across ages. On the study more broadly: About one barcoded beta molecule per two T cells was captured by template switching.

The V gene lost 3 bases and the J gene lost 3 bases, with 21 bases spanning the gap. CDR3 length: 17 residues. Germline V lookup: CDR1 LGHNT, CDR2 FRNRAP. Then a second PCR, running roughly 7 to 11 cycles, was carried out with a sample-barcoded 5' primer and a J-beta primer mix. Each cDNA molecule was tagged by a template-switch adaptor with 12 random nucleotides. TCRdb re-called the 5' RACE reads through MiXCR, storing one row per CDR3 protein. The data hold about 1 million distinct CDR3 sequences, with 20% to 25% observed a single time. In terms of origin and age, donors were healthy Caucasian individuals from Russia aged 6 to 90. The sample was also reused in another study, on T cells of mothers and their children.

The rearrangement uses TRBV12-5 and TRBJ2-7, with D perhaps matching TRBD1 (7 bases). The source material was blood. The TCR originated in a girl aged 2 to 10 in good health. As DNA, the CDR3 is TGTGCTAGTGGTTTCACTCTTCAGGGGCAGGGGGGCTACGAGCAGTACTTC. Translation: CASGFTLQGQGGYEQYF.